The present T cell receptor beta chain was sequenced within a study of blood T cells in healthy people across ages. Then a second PCR, running roughly 7 to 11 cycles, was carried out with a sample-barcoded 5' primer and a J-beta primer mix. TCRdb recomputed calls from the 5' RACE reads with MiXCR, one row per CDR3 protein. The sample carries about 1,500,000 distinct CDR3 sequences, 28% recorded once. The table lists this clonotype with a few counts. Trimming stripped 2 bases from V and 6 bases from J, with 10 bases between. Per germline, CDR1 KGHSY and CDR2 FQNENV. This CDR3 is built from 13 residues.

The V call is TRBV16, the J call TRBJ1-2; D uncertain. This TCR derives from a woman in her 30s in good health. The sample consisted of blood. CDR3 nucleotides: TGTGCCAGCAGCCAACGGCTCTGGGATGGCTACACCTTC. Translating gives CASSQRLWDGYTF.